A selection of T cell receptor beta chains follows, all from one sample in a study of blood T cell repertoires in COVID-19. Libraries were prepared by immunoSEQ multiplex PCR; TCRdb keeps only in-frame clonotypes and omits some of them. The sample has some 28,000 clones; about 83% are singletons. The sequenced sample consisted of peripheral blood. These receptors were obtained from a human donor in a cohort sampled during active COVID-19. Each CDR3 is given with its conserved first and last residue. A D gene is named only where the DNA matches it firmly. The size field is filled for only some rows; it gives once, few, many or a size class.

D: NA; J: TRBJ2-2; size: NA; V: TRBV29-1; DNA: TGCAGCGTTGGTGTCAGGGGCCCGAACACCGGGGAGCTGTTTTTT; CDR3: CSVGVRGPNTGELFF
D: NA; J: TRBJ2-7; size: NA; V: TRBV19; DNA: TGTGCCAGTAGTATAGGCGGGCAGTACGAGCAGTACTTC; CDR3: CASSIGGQYEQYF
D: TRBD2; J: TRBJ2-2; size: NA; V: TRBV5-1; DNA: TGCGCCAGCAGTCTTCTAGCGGGAGTAAAGGACGGGGAGCTGTTTTTT; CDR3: CASSLLAGVKDGELFF
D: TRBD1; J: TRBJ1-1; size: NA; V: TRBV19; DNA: TGTGCCAGCCGGGACAGGATGAACACTGAAGCTTTCTTT; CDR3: CASRDRMNTEAFF
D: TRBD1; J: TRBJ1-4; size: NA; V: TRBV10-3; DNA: TGTGCCATCAGTGAAGGGACAGGGGGCGGCTCAGCTAATGAAAAACTGTTTTTT; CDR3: CAISEGTGGGSANEKLFF
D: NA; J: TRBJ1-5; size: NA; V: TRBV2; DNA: TGTGCCAGCAGCGGGGGGCAACAGCCCCAGCATTTT; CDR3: CASSGGQQPQHF
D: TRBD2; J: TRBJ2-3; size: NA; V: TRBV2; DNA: TGTGCCAGCAGTGAAGGACTAGCGCCATGGGATACGCAGTATTTT; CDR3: CASSEGLAPWDTQYF
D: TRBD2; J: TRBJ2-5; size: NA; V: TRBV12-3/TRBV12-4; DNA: TGTGCCAGCAGTGCAGATAGCGGGAGAGTGGACTTC; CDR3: CASSADSGRVDF
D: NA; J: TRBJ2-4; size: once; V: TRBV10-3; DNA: TGTGCCATCGCCGGGGGGCTGGAAAACATTCAGTACTTC; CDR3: CAIAGGLENIQYF
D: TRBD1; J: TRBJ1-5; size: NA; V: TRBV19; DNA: TGTGCCAGTACCTTGGCGGGACAGGGGGCGGCAGGGTATAGCAATCAGCCCCAGCATTTT; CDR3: CASTLAGQGAAGYSNQPQHF
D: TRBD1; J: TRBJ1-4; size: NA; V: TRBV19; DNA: TGTGCCAGTATCGGTCGGACAGGATTGGGAAAACTGTTTTTT; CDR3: CASIGRTGLGKLFF
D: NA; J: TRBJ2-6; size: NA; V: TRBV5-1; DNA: TGCGCCAGCAGCTTGGACAGATTGGACTCTGGGGCCAACGTCCTGACTTTC; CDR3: CASSLDRLDSGANVLTF
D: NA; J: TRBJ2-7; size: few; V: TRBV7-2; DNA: TGTGCCAGCAGCGCCCGATCAGGTGGGCACGAGCAGTACTTC; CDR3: CASSARSGGHEQYF
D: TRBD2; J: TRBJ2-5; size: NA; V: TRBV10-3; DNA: TGTGCCATCAGTGAAGAAGGGACTAGCCGGGACCAAGAGACCCAGTACTTC; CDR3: CAISEEGTSRDQETQYF
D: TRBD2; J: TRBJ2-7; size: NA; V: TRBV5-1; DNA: TGCGCCAGCAGCTTTACTAGCGGCCCCTACGAGCAGTACTTC; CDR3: CASSFTSGPYEQYF
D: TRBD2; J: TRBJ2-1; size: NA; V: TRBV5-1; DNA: TGCGCCAGCAGCTTCACTAGCGGGGTATCATACAATGAGCAGTTCTTC; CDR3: CASSFTSGVSYNEQFF
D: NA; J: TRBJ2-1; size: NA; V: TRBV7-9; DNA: TGTGCCAGCAGCTTGGCCGGGGGACCCTACAATGAGCAGTTCTTC; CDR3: CASSLAGGPYNEQFF
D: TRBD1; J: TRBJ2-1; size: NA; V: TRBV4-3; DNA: TGCGCCAGCAGCCCGGGACAGGCGTTAAGCTCCTACAATGAGCAGTTCTTC; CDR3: CASSPGQALSSYNEQFF
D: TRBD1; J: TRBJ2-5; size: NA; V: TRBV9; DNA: TGTGCCAGCAGCGTAGGTTTTGGGGGACAGGGAGTTCCAGAGACCCAGTACTTC; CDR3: CASSVGFGGQGVPETQYF
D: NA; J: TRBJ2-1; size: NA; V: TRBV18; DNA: TGTGCCAGCTCACCTTTAGCGGTAGAATCCTACAATGAGCAGTTCTTC; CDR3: CASSPLAVESYNEQFF
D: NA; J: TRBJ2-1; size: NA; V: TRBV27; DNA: TGTGCCAGCAGTATTCTAGCGCCATCCTACAATGAGCAGTTCTTC; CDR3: CASSILAPSYNEQFF
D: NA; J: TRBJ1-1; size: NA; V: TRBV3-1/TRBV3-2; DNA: TGTGCCAGCAGCCAAACTACCGGGACACTAGCTTTCTTT; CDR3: CASSQTTGTLAFF
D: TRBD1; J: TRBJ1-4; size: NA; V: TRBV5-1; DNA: TGCGCCAGCAGCTTGGAGGACAGGGAAAAACTGTTTTTT; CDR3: CASSLEDREKLFF
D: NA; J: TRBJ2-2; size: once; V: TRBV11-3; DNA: TGTGCCAGCAGCTTGGGGCGTGGGGGGGAGCTGTTTTTT; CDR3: CASSLGRGGELFF
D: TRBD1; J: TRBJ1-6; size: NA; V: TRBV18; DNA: TGTGCCAGCTCACCACAAGGGACAGTACATTATAATTCACCCCTCCACTTT; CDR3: CASSPQGTVHYNSPLHF
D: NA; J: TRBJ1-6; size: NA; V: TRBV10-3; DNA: TGTGCCATCAGTGCTAAAGCCGCCTCATCAAATTCACCCCTCCACTTT; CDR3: CAISAKAASSNSPLHF
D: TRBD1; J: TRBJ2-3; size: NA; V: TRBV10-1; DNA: TGCGCCAGCAGTGAAGCCGGGGACAGGTCGGGTACGCAGTATTTT; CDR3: CASSEAGDRSGTQYF
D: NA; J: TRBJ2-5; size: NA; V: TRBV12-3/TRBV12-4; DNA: TGTGCCAGCACCCCGGGAAACCAAGAGACCCAGTACTTC; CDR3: CASTPGNQETQYF
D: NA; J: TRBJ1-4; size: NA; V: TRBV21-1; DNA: TGTGCCAGCAGCAAAGCGCTCTCTCTGGGGCGGCGGGAAAAACTGTTTTTT; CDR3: CASSKALSLGRREKLFF
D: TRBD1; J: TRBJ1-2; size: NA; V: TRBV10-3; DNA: TGTGCCATCAGTGAAGCTACAGGGGCGGGGGGCTACACCTTC; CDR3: CAISEATGAGGYTF
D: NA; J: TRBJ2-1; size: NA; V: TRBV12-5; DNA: TGTGCTAGTGGTTTGGTAGCTGAGCAGTTCTTC; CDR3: CASGLVAEQFF
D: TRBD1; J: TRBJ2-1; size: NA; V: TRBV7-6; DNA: TGTGCCAGCAGCCCGCACCAGCAACAGGGGAAGCAGTTCTTC; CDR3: CASSPHQQQGKQFF
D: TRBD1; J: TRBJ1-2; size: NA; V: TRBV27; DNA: TGTGCCAGCAGTTACCGCCGACAGGGACTTGGCTACACCTTC; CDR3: CASSYRRQGLGYTF
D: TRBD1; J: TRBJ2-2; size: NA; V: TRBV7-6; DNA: TGTGCCAGCAGCCAAACAGGGGCGCCGCCCGGGGAGCTGTTTTTT; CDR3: CASSQTGAPPGELFF
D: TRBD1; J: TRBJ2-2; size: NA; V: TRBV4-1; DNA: TGCGCCAGCAGCCGGACAGGGGGTTTCACCGGGGAGCTGTTTTTT; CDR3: CASSRTGGFTGELFF
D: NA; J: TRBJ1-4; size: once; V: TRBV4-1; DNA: TGCGCCAGCAGCCCCTGGGGGGTAGAGGAAAAACTGTTTTTT; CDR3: CASSPWGVEEKLFF
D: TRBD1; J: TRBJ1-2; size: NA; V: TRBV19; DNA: TGTGCCAGTAGTAGAGCCGGGACAGGGTACTATGGCTACACCTTC; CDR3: CASSRAGTGYYGYTF
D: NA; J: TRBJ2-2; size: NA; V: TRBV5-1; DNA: TGCGCCAGCAGTATCGGCACAGGGAACACCGGGGAGCTGTTTTTT; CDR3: CASSIGTGNTGELFF
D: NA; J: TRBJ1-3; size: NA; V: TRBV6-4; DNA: TGTGCCAGCAGTGACTCAGGCGAGGATAGCTCTGGAAACACCATATATTTT; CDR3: CASSDSGEDSSGNTIYF
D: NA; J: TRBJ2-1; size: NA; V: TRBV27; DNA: TGTGCCAGCAGTTTTCGAGAACACAATGAGCAGTTCTTC; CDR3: CASSFREHNEQFF
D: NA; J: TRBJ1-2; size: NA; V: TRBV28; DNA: TGTGCCAGCAGTTTTCGGGGCTATGGCTACACCTTC; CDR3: CASSFRGYGYTF
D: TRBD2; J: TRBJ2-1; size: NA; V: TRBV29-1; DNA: TGCAGCGGGGGGACTAGCGTGGGCAATGAGCAGTTCTTC; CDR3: CSGGTSVGNEQFF
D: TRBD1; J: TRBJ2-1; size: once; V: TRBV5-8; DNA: TGTGCCAGCAGCTCTGCTGGACAGGGGAACAATGAGCAGTTCTTC; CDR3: CASSSAGQGNNEQFF
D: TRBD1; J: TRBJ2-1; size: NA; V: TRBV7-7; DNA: TGTGCCAGCAGCCCCCAACAGGGGACCACAGATGAGCAGTTCTTC; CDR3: CASSPQQGTTDEQFF
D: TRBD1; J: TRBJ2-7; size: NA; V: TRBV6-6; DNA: TGTGCCAGCAGTCAGTCCGGGACAGGGGCCGAGCAGTACTTC; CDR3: CASSQSGTGAEQYF
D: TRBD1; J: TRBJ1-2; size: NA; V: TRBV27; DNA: TGTGCCAGCACCACCTTGGACAGGCGTTCTAATGGCTACACCTTC; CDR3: CASTTLDRRSNGYTF
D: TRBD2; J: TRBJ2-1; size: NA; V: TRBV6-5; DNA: TGTGCCAGCTCGCAGCGGGAGAGTTACAATGAGCAGTTCTTC; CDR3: CASSQRESYNEQFF
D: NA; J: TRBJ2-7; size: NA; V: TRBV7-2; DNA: TGTGCCAGCAGCTTAGCGACTGGCAACTACGAGCAGTACTTC; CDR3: CASSLATGNYEQYF
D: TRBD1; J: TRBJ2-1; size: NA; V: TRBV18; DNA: TGTGCCAGCTCACCTGAACAGGGGGCGGCCAATGAGCAGTTCTTC; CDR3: CASSPEQGAANEQFF
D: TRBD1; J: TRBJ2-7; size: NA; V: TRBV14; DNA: TGTGCCAGCAGCCGACCGGGACAGGAGTACGAGCAGTACTTC; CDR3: CASSRPGQEYEQYF
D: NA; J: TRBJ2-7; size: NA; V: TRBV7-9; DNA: TGTGCCAGCAGGCGTGGCGGTCATGGCCCCTACGAGCAGTACTTC; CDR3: CASRRGGHGPYEQYF
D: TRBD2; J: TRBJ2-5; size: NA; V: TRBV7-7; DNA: TGTGCCAGCAGCTTAGGGCTAGCGGGAGGGGAAGAGACCCAGTACTTC; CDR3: CASSLGLAGGEETQYF
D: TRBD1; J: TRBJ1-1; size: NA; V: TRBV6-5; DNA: TGTGCCAGCAGTACGACAGGGCCTGAAGCTTTCTTT; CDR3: CASSTTGPEAFF